These T cell receptor beta chains were read from a single sample in a study of blood T cells in healthy people across ages. TCRdb re-analysed the 5' RACE reads in MiXCR, keeping a single row per CDR3 protein. The sample consists of around 1,900,000 distinct CDR3 sequences, around 40% of them appearing once. The sequencing input was blood. Source of these receptors: a human donor in good health. Each CDR3 is given with its conserved first and last residue. D genes are given only for firm matches. Size is omitted from some rows. Given values are once, few, many or a class for expanded clones.

TRBV27	-	few	TRBJ2-7	TGTGCCAGCAGTCCCGAGTTGGGTATCGACGAGCAGTACTTC	CASSPELGIDEQYF
TRBV13	-	-	TRBJ2-7	TGTGCCAGCAGCAAACGGACCGACCTAAAGCAGTACTTC	CASSKRTDLKQYF
TRBV12-5	TRBD1	few	TRBJ2-3	TGTGCTAGTGGTTTGTGGGACAGTTTGGATACGCAGTATTTT	CASGLWDSLDTQYF
TRBV20-1	-	-	TRBJ1-5	TGCAGTGCCCGGACTCGACAAGGACAGTTCAATCAGCCCCAGCATTTT	CSARTRQGQFNQPQHF
TRBV7-2	-	-	TRBJ1-2	TGTGCCAGCAGCTTAGGCTATGCCAACTATGGCTACACCTTC	CASSLGYANYGYTF
TRBV20-1	TRBD2	few	TRBJ2-5	TGCAGTGCACGGCCCGGGACTAGCGTGAAGACCCAGTACTTC	CSARPGTSVKTQYF
TRBV4-1	TRBD2	few	TRBJ2-3	TGCGCCAACAGCCAGGGGACTAGCGGGGGAGACTATAGCACAGATACGCAGTATTTT	CANSQGTSGGDYSTDTQYF
TRBV5-1	TRBD1	-	TRBJ1-1	TGCGCCAGCAGCTGGAGACAGGGGGAGAGGACTGAAGCTTTCTTT	CASSWRQGERTEAFF
TRBV7-9	-	few	TRBJ2-3	TGTGCCAGCAGCTCCGGGAGGCAGGGGACAGATACGCAGTATTTT	CASSSGRQGTDTQYF
TRBV27	-	-	TRBJ2-5	TGTGCCAGCAGCTGGGTCGAGGGGGGTAGAAAGACCCAGTACTTC	CASSWVEGGRKTQYF
TRBV6-2/TRBV6-3	TRBD2	-	TRBJ2-5	TGTGCCAGCAGCTCGTTAGGGACTAGGGAAGAGACCCAGTACTTC	CASSSLGTREETQYF
TRBV4-1	-	-	TRBJ2-1	TGCGCCAGCAGAGGGACATCCTACAATGAGCAGTTCTTC	CASRGTSYNEQFF
TRBV2	-	-	TRBJ1-1	TGTGCCAGCAGTGAAGACAGGGCGAAGGGGGCTGAAGCTTTCTTT	CASSEDRAKGAEAFF
TRBV7-9	-	-	TRBJ2-4	TGTGCCAGCTTACCTTCCGGGAGTGAGCAGTACTTC	CASLPSGSEQYF
TRBV20-1	TRBD2	-	TRBJ2-5	TGCAGTGCTCAGGCGACTAGCGGGGGACGGGAGACCCAGTACTTC	CSAQATSGGRETQYF
TRBV27	-	-	TRBJ1-2	TGTGCCAGCAGTTTGAGGCTTGGCACCCAGAACTATGGCTACACCTTC	CASSLRLGTQNYGYTF
TRBV7-2	-	-	TRBJ2-3	TGTGCCAGCAGCTTCAGCAGTTTCCGGGACCCCGATCCGGATACGCAGTATTTT	CASSFSSFRDPDPDTQYF
TRBV5-5	TRBD2	few	TRBJ2-1	TGTGCCAGCAGCTGGAGGCCCCAGGGACTAGCGTACAATGAGCAGTTCTTC	CASSWRPQGLAYNEQFF
TRBV11-2	TRBD2	-	TRBJ2-1	TGTGCCAGCAGCCCCCGGTTCGATAGCGGGGGGGCAAATGAGCAGTTCTTC	CASSPRFDSGGANEQFF
TRBV11-1	-	-	TRBJ2-7	TGTGCCAGCAGCCACTCGGTGGCCGAGCAGTACTTC	CASSHSVAEQYF
TRBV12-3/TRBV12-4	-	few	TRBJ2-1	TGTGCCAGCAGAAAGGACAGAAGTAACTACGAGCAGTTCTTC	CASRKDRSNYEQFF
TRBV28	-	few	TRBJ2-7	TGTGCCAGCAGTTTTGTACATCACTACGAGCAGTACTTC	CASSFVHHYEQYF